The subject of this entry is one T cell receptor gamma chain. TCRdb reanalyzed the RT-PCR reads using CATT. The sample includes several hundred gamma-chain clones, 20% to 25% of them seen just once. The record originates from a study of gamma-delta T cells after stem cell transplantation. Germline V gene lookup returns CDR1 GITISATS and CDR2 ISYDGTV (reference sequence). After removal of 4 bases from V and 7 bases from J, the junction contained 10 bases not matched to a gene. This CDR3 spans 17 amino acids. The material sequenced was gamma-delta T cells. This TCR was recovered from a human donor. It is not recorded whose cells these are; they may come from a transplant donor. The chain employs TRGV9 and TRGJP. Here the CDR3 reads CALWENRQELGKKIKVF. Written as DNA, the CDR3 is TGTGCCTTGTGGGAAAACCGACAGGAGTTGGGCAAAAAAATCAAGGTATTT.